This T cell receptor (beta chain) was identified in a study of blood T cell repertoires in COVID-19. Study-wide context: Italy, Spain and the United States were the sources of the convalescent and acute COVID-19 samples. The analysed material was cDNA or gDNA that came from T cells, B-cell-depleted T cells, or PBMCs.

The V segment lost 3 bases and the J segment 4 bases; nucleotides outside the gene matches: 7. Germline CDR1 LGHNA, CDR2 YSLEER. The CDR3 is 16 residues long. Data came from immunoSEQ multiplex PCR; TCRdb stores just in-frame clones and leaves some out. The sample lists about 240,000 clones; around 83% were seen once. Sequencing was carried out using peripheral blood. The receptor's source is an older woman with active or convalescent COVID-19. The chain combines TRBV4-3 with TRBJ1-2; the match to TRBD1 covers 11 bases. In nucleotides, the CDR3 is TGCGCCAGCAGCCACAGGACAGGGGGCGATGGCTATGGCTACACCTTC. Protein product: CASSHRTGGDGYGYTF.